This T cell receptor (beta chain) was recovered during a study of blood T cells in healthy people across ages (dated by TCRdb to the mid-2010s). Study-wide context: Template switching captured roughly one uniquely barcoded TCR beta cDNA molecule per two T cells in model experiments. The study analyzed two additional independent replicas of 1 million unique cDNA reads from the same blood draw for two donors, one aged 18 to 29 and one aged 80 or older. To avoid experimental bias, donors of different ages were spread randomly across the sequencing lanes. The donors were split into four age groups: young (average about 16 years), middle-aged (39), aged (roughly 65) and long-lived (approximately 80). Using deep sequencing normalized with unique cDNA molecular identifiers, the study measured how TCR beta repertoire diversity changes with age.

From its cysteine to its phenylalanine, the CDR3 spans 13 amino acids. Only the CDR3 region is kept as DNA, spanning 39 bases read in frame from base 1. CDR1 SQVTM and CDR2 ANQGSEA were looked up in the germline V gene. At the junction V is shortened by 6 bases and J by 2 bases, with 13 bases in between. Paper-wide results and their limitations: Because the CMV infection status of the donors was unknown, age-related changes in expanded clonotypes may potentially have been confounded. Compared with the aged group, more naive CD4+ T cells, fewer expanded clones and increased TCR diversity were shown by the long-lived group, suggesting age selection. Total diversity estimates from one million sequenced T cells were considered lower bounds and underestimates. Observed TCR beta diversity per million T cells fell roughly linearly with age, and a significant reduction was already apparent by age approximately 40. Since profiling was done on bulk unsorted PBMCs, naive and antigen-experienced compartments could not be conclusively compared. The percentage of naive T cells measured by flow cytometry correlated strongly with observed TCR beta diversity.

This clonotype was seen repeatedly, ten times or more. Its antigen remains unidentified. Base-call qualities are not available, and no considerably larger clone is one nucleotide away. Library generation was performed with 5' RACE. The sequencer was an Illumina HiSeq 2500. A second roughly 6 to 12 cycle PCR used a sample-barcoded 5' primer and a J-beta primer mix. A unique molecular identifier was introduced onto each TCR beta cDNA molecule by a template-switch 5' adaptor carrying 12 random nucleotides. Each sample yielded at least 2.5 million CDR3-containing paired-end reads. First-strand cDNA synthesis was performed from all RNA using the Mint cDNA synthesis kit, with priming by a TRBC-specific oligonucleotide. All cDNA was treated with uracil-DNA glycosylase and then went through a first 18-cycle PCR with the universal primers M1SS and BC2_uni_R. As for the authors' bioinformatics: For normalization, 1 million high-quality reads, each with a distinct molecular identifier, were randomly selected from each sample. Reads sharing molecular identifiers were discarded rather than binned into consensus sequences. MiTCR, set to a Q25 quality threshold and the strictest error-elimination algorithm, was used for CDR3 identification, clonotype clustering and error correction. A nonparametric unseen species model using Euler transformation provided a lower-bound estimate of total TCR beta diversity. The raw public data were reprocessed by TCRdb itself: fastp quality trimming at Q25, MiXCR clonotype calling, in-frame beta chains only. CDR3 protein duplicates are merged, each entry listing the most common genes and DNA. The V and J calls and clone size come from TCRdb's table, not from the authors' own analysis. For this sample there are about 590,000 distinct CDR3 sequences; around 31% appear just once. The ten top clones hold about a sixth of the sample.

The roughly 39 donors, aged about 6 to 100 years, were systemically healthy Caucasian individuals from Russia. Ten milliliters of peripheral blood were drawn from each donor into EDTA-treated Vacutainer tubes. Ficoll-Paque density-gradient centrifugation was used to isolate PBMCs, with at least 6.5 million per sample. Total RNA, at least 6 micrograms per sample, was extracted from PBMCs with Trizol reagent. For every donor, an aliquot of PBMCs went through flow cytometry to measure the percentages of naive CD45RAhigh/CD27high T cells. The chain is encoded by TRBV29-1 joined to TRBJ1-1, and possibly TRBD1, on 6 matching bases. This TCR derives from a woman older than 75 in good health. The sample was blood. The CDR3 region: CSVRRDTNTEAFF. DNA sequence: TGCAGCGTCCGGAGGGACACAAACACTGAAGCTTTCTTT.